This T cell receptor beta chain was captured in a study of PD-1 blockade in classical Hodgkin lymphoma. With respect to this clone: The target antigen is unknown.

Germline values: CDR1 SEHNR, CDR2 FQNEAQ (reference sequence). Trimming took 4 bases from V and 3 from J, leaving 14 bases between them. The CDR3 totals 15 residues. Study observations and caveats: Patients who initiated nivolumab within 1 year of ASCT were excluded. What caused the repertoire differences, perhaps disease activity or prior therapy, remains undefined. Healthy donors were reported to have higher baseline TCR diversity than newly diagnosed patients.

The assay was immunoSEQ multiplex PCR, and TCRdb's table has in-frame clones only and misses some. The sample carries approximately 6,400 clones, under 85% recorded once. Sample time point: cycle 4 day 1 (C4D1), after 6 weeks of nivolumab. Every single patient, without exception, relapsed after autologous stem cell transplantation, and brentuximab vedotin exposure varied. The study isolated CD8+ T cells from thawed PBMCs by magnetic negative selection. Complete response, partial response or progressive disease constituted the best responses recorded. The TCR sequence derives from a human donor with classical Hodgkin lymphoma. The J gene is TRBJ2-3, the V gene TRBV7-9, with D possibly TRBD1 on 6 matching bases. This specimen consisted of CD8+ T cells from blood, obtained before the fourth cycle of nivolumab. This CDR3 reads CASSSRDILTDTQYF. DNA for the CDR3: TGTGCCAGCAGCTCCCGGGACATTCTGACAGATACGCAGTATTTT.